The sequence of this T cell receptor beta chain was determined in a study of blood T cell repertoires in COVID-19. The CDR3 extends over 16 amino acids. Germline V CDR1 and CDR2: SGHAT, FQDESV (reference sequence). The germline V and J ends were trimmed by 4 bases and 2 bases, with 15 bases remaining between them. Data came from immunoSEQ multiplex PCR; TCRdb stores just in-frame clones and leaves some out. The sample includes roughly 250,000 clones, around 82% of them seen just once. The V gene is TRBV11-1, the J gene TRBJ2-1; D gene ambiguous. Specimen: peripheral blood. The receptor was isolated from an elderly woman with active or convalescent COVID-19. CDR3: CASSSRGGKAYNEQFF. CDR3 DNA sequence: TGTGCCAGCAGCTCCCGAGGCGGTAAGGCCTACAATGAGCAGTTCTTC.